This T cell receptor beta chain stems from a study of blood T cell repertoires in COVID-19. As handled by the study authors: Scientists estimated how many nucleated cells there were by amplifying reference gene primers. Repertoires were generated with immunoSEQ multiplex PCR, while TCRdb's copy carries only in-frame clones and drops some. The V and J calls and the clone size are those of that table, but D and trimming were determined from the DNA. Of over 200,000 clones listed, roughly 81% were seen once; the top ten hold approximately 8%. V lost 7 bases and J lost 10, with 14 bases in between. The CDR3 runs to 12 residues. CDR1 is MDHEN, CDR2 SYDVKM, per germline.

The origin of this receptor is a woman between 45 and 65 years old with active or convalescent COVID-19. The sample consisted of peripheral blood. V is TRBV28 and J is TRBJ2-1; possible D gene TRBD1, 5 bases. CDR3 DNA: TGTGCCAGCACCCAAACAAGGGGCGAGCAGTTCTTC. Encoded protein: CASTQTRGEQFF.